These T cell receptor beta chains were read from a single sample in a study of breast tumors, draining lymph nodes, adjacent tissues. TCRdb itself ran the multiplex PCR reads through MiXCR, one entry per CDR3 protein. This sample yields about 200,000 distinct CDR3 sequences, of which roughly 31% are seen a single time; 4% to 4.5% belongs to the top ten. The sequenced sample consisted of axillary lymph node tissue. These receptors were collected from a female donor with breast cancer. Some clones in this sample may be carry-over from other donors' samples. CDR3s leave out the opening cysteine and the closing phenylalanine or tryptophan.

J | V | CDR3
TRBJ2-1 | TRBV2 | ASSLSPSGGGYNEQF
TRBJ1-1 | TRBV20-1 | SAARGMTEAF
TRBJ1-5 | TRBV11-2 | ASSHTTIQSSYNEPQH
TRBJ2-5 | TRBV20-1 | SARRGAGRQETQY
TRBJ2-5 | TRBV5-1 | ASSSKQGVDTQY
TRBJ2-3 | TRBV9 | ASSVEGSRRTDTQY
TRBJ2-1 | TRBV30 | AFSLAGGWNEQF
TRBJ2-5 | TRBV14 | ASSPLIGGGRY
TRBJ2-2 | TRBV7-9 | ASLGVNTGELF
TRBJ1-4 | TRBV27 | ASRGHTNEKLF
TRBJ2-5 | TRBV30 | AWSGTSGVQETQY
TRBJ1-1 | TRBV9 | ASSRAGNTEAF
TRBJ1-1 | TRBV15 | ATSRGEGFLNTEAF
TRBJ2-7 | TRBV30 | AWKGGQGSYEQY
TRBJ2-3 | TRBV7-9 | PSSLGGGTDTQC
TRBJ2-3 | TRBV20-1 | SASDGTQY
TRBJ1-1 | TRBV6-5 | ASSVAGRDTEAF